One sample yielded the 17 T cell receptor beta chains listed below, sequenced in a study of OX40 agonist ivuxolimab in advanced cancers. TCRdb's table, derived via immunoSEQ multiplex PCR, lists solely in-frame clones and lacks some. The sample has 70,000 to 90,000 clones; 75% to 90% are singletons. Sequences were derived from CD4+ or CD8+ T cells sorted from blood, sampled in a trial of the OX40 agonist ivuxolimab. All receptors derive from an adult with an advanced solid tumor such as melanoma, head and neck, liver or kidney cancer.

The V call is TRBV10-3, the J call TRBJ2-1; 8 nucleotides line up with TRBD2. The CDR3 is 16 residues long. V lost 4 bases and J lost 3; bases outside the gene matches: 8. CDR1 is ENHRY, CDR2 SYGVKD, per germline. CDR3 DNA: TGTGCCATCAGTGCCTCGGGGGGGGAGGGCTACAATGAGCAGTTCTTC. Translated, it gives CAISASGGEGYNEQFF.

The V call is TRBV6-1, the J call TRBJ1-5, with D maybe TRBD1 (6 bases). V lost 10 bases, J lost 5 bases, and 15 bases lay in between. CDR3 length: 13 residues. Germline CDR1 reads MNHNS; CDR2 reads SASEGT. CDR3 protein: CATNRVWHQPQHF. The DNA of the CDR3 is TGTGCCACGAACAGGGTTTGGCATCAGCCCCAGCATTTT.

Here the CDR3 DNA reads TGTGCCAGCAGCGTAGGGTTACTGGAAGAGACCCAGTACTTC. Translation gives CASSVGLLEETQYF. The chain employs TRBV9 and TRBJ2-5; D ambiguous. This CDR3 has 14 residues. Germline V gene sequence: CDR1 SGDLS, CDR2 YYNGEE. V lost 0 bases, J lost 3 bases, and 9 bases lay in between.

The chain couples TRBV29-1 to TRBJ1-3; weak D call: TRBD1 (5 bases). V was clipped by 2 bases and J by 3 bases, with 8 bases between them. The CDR3 runs 13 residues. Per germline, CDR1 SQVTM and CDR2 ANQGSEA. CDR3 residues: CSVEIQDGNTIYF. Written as DNA, the CDR3 is TGCAGCGTTGAAATACAGGATGGAAACACCATATATTTT.

A single count supports this clone. Since a much larger clone is just one base distant, this may be a read error. The sample contains more than one DNA sequence encoding this CDR3. The rearrangement links TRBV7-9 to TRBJ2-7; 7 nucleotides agree with TRBD2. The germline V gene encodes CDR1 SEHNR and CDR2 FQNEAQ (reference sequence). J was trimmed by 1 base and V by 5 bases; bases with no gene match: 5. The CDR3 consists of 14 residues. The CDR3 nucleotides read TGTGCCAGCAGCCCCCCTAGCGGATCCTACGAGCAGTACTTC. Translating it yields CASSPPSGSYEQYF.

The V and J genes are TRBV28 and TRBJ2-1, with D uncertain. In germline, CDR1 is MDHEN, CDR2 SYDVKM. Trimming stripped 2 bases from V and 8 bases from J, with 4 bases between. This CDR3 has 11 amino acids. In nucleotides, the CDR3 is TGTGCCAGCAGTTTAGGGTATGAGCAGTTCTTC. It translates to CASSLGYEQFF.

The V gene is TRBV28, the J gene TRBJ1-2; TRBD1 matches 7 bases. CDR3 size: 19 residues. Germline V gene lookup returns CDR1 MDHEN and CDR2 SYDVKM. The ends lost 3 bases at V and 0 bases at J; junction bases unmatched: 16. The CDR3 protein is CASSFGIRDRRLSNYGYTF. The CDR3 DNA sequence: TGTGCCAGCAGTTTTGGGATCCGGGACAGAAGGCTGTCTAACTATGGCTACACCTTC.

The chain couples TRBV23-1 to TRBJ2-3; 9 positions agree with TRBD1. TRBV23-1 is filed as an ORF, its function uncertain. The CDR3 runs 15 residues. J gave up 0 bases and V 6 bases, and 4 bases lay outside the gene matches. As DNA, the CDR3 is TGCGCCAGCAGGGAGGACAGGGGAAGCACAGATACGCAGTATTTT. It specifies CASREDRGSTDTQYF.

The V gene is TRBV11-2, the J gene TRBJ2-7; TRBD2 matches 10 bases. Trimming removed 3 bases from V and 1 base from J; junction bases left unmatched: 3. The CDR3 extends over 15 amino acids. Germline CDR1 SGHAT, CDR2 FQNNGV. CDR3 bases: TGTGCCAGCAGCTTGAGCGGGAGGGGTTCCTACGAGCAGTACTTC. Amino acids: CASSLSGRGSYEQYF.

This clone has just one count. The chain employs TRBV5-1 and TRBJ2-3, with D hard to call. The CDR3 totals 13 residues. Per germline, CDR1 SGHRS and CDR2 YFSETQ. Trimming shortened V by 1 base and J by 2 bases, and 5 bases separated the two germline ends. The CDR3 loop is CASSLLITDTQYF. The DNA of the CDR3 is TGCGCCAGCAGCTTGCTAATCACAGATACGCAGTATTTT.

The genes are TRBV19 and TRBJ1-5; D gene uncertain. This CDR3 contains 13 residues. V was pared by 3 bases and J by 4 bases, with 7 bases between. Germline V gene data show CDR1 as LNHDA and CDR2 as SQIVND (reference sequence). In DNA, the CDR3 is TGTGCCAGTAGTATGGGAGGTAATCAGCCCCAGCATTTT. This sequence encodes CASSMGGNQPQHF. Variable domain in full (rest from reference TRBV19 and TRBJ1-5): DGGITQSPKYLFRKEGQNVTLSCEQNLNHDAMYWYRQDPGQGLRLIYYSQIVNDFQKGDIAEGYSVSREKKESFPLTVTSAQKNPTAFYLCASSMGGNQPQHFGDGTRLSIL.

The DNA of the CDR3 is TGTGCCAGCAGAGGACGGATGAATTCACCCCTCCACTTT. Its translation: CASRGRMNSPLHF. The V call is TRBV6-1, the J call TRBJ1-6; D is undetermined. V was clipped by 6 bases and J by 7 bases, with 10 bases between them. Per the germline V gene, CDR1 is MNHNS and CDR2 is SASEGT. The CDR3 sequence is 13 residues long.

J is TRBJ2-1 and V is TRBV28; 13 nucleotides match TRBD2. Germline lookup yields CDR1 MDHEN and CDR2 SYDVKM. Trimming removed 5 bases from V and 7 bases from J; junction bases left unmatched: 8. The CDR3 extends over 16 amino acids. The chain's CDR3 is CASSPPRTSGSNEQFF. The CDR3 bases are TGTGCCAGCAGTCCCCCCCGGACTAGCGGGAGTAATGAGCAGTTCTTC.

This clone was observed a single time. V and J are TRBV10-3 and TRBJ1-4; D is uncertain. Trimming cost V 4 bases and J 5 bases, with 8 bases left between them. The CDR3 loop spans 13 amino acids. The germline V gene has CDR1 ENHRY and CDR2 SYGVKD. The chain's CDR3 is CAISAGENEKLFF. Written as DNA, the CDR3 is TGTGCCATCAGTGCAGGAGAAAATGAAAAACTGTTTTTT.

The rearrangement joins TRBV6-1 to TRBJ2-2; D remains ambiguous. There are 11 residues in the CDR3. V was pared by 2 bases and J by 13 bases, with 8 bases between. Per the germline V gene, CDR1 is MNHNS and CDR2 is SASEGT. CDR3 DNA: TGTGCCAGCAGTGAAACCTGGAGGCTGTTTTTT. It encodes CASSETWRLFF.

V is TRBV7-3 and J is TRBJ2-3, with TRBD2 as a possible D gene (6 bases). The V end lost 1 base, the J end lost 8 bases, and 16 bases lay between the germline ends. This CDR3 has 15 amino acids. Germline lookup yields CDR1 SGHTA and CDR2 FQGTGA. CDR3 protein: CASSLSPGRRSTQYF. In DNA form, the CDR3 reads TGTGCCAGCAGCTTAAGCCCGGGGAGGCGTTCTACGCAGTATTTT.

The CDR3 is CASSLNRARSYNSPLHF. The CDR3, as DNA: TGTGCCAGCAGTTTGAACAGGGCGCGCTCCTATAATTCACCCCTCCACTTT. The rearrangement links TRBV28 to TRBJ1-6, with a tentative D call TRBD1 (6 bases). The CDR3 has 17 amino acids. CDR1 is MDHEN, CDR2 SYDVKM, per germline. Between the trimmed V and J ends, which lost 3 bases and 0 bases, there was a span of 12 bases.